This T cell receptor beta chain is from a study of cytotoxic CD8 clonotypes in ibrutinib-treated CLL. Study-level points and caveats: At ibrutinib response, clonality increased, and at progression it declined back toward baseline. Public clonotypes occurred uncommonly; on treatment, they contracted or remained stable.

Deep sequencing aimed at 1 in 200,000 to 1 in 1 million T cells' resolution. Measured with immunoSEQ multiplex PCR; TCRdb has only the in-frame clones, and not every one. The table lists 120,000 to 150,000 clones, roughly 80% of them singletons. As concerns this clone: What it binds is unknown.

Trimming at V came to 6 bases and at J to 0 bases, leaving 4 bases not matched to a gene. The CDR3 is 16 amino acids. CDR1 and CDR2 from the germline V gene are MDHEN and SYDVKM. The chain employs TRBV28 and TRBJ2-1; 11 bases line up with TRBD2. This clonotype was obtained from a human donor with chronic lymphocytic leukemia. The sample was PBMCs, taken after 12 months of ibrutinib treatment. The CDR3 DNA sequence: TGTGCCAGCAGGGGACTAGCGGAGAGCTCCTACAATGAGCAGTTCTTC. This gives the protein CASRGLAESSYNEQFF.